The rows below give T cell receptor beta chains drawn from one sample of a study of blood T cells in healthy people across ages. Using its own MiXCR run on the 5' RACE reads, TCRdb lists one record per CDR3 protein. The sample has roughly 410,000 distinct CDR3 sequences; approximately 52% are singletons. The sequenced material came from blood. The receptors were sampled from a man in his 60s in good health. Each CDR3 is given with its conserved first and last residue. The D gene is left open where the match is weak. The size of a clone is reported for some rows only, either as once, few or many, or as a class for expanded clones.

TRBJ2-7 | NA | many | TRBV7-2 | CASSLQVRPYEQYF | TGTGCCAGCAGCCTGCAGGTTAGGCCCTACGAGCAGTACTTC
TRBJ2-1 | NA | NA | TRBV7-9 | CASNKLYARTGDEQFF | TGTGCCAGCAACAAACTCTACGCGCGAACCGGGGATGAGCAGTTCTTC
TRBJ2-2 | NA | once | TRBV29-1 | CSVELGWATGELFF | TGCAGCGTTGAACTTGGGTGGGCCACCGGGGAGCTGTTTTTT
TRBJ2-7 | NA | once | TRBV20-1 | CSARRDSSYEQYF | TGCAGTGCTAGGCGGGACAGCTCCTACGAGCAGTACTTC
TRBJ2-1 | TRBD1 | few | TRBV15 | CATTKQGSSYNEQFF | TGTGCCACCACCAAACAGGGGAGCTCCTACAATGAGCAGTTCTTC
TRBJ2-1 | NA | NA | TRBV5-8 | CASRPGGEQFF | TGTGCCAGCAGACCCGGGGGCGAGCAGTTCTTC
TRBJ2-4 | NA | NA | TRBV12-3/TRBV12-4 | CASSLLGEGAKNIQYF | TGTGCCAGCAGTTTACTAGGGGAAGGGGCCAAAAACATTCAGTACTTC
TRBJ2-1 | NA | NA | TRBV6-1 | CASSVGYYNEQFF | TGTGCCAGCAGTGTTGGATACTACAATGAGCAGTTCTTC
TRBJ2-5 | TRBD1 | few | TRBV20-1 | CSAPGQGGETQYF | TGCAGTGCTCCCGGACAGGGCGGGGAGACCCAGTACTTC
TRBJ2-1 | TRBD2 | NA | TRBV5-5 | CASRLGLAGGPTSYNEQFF | TGTGCCAGCAGATTGGGCCTAGCGGGAGGGCCAACGTCCTACAATGAGCAGTTCTTC
TRBJ2-1 | NA | few | TRBV6-5 | CASSYKSSYNEQFF | TGTGCCAGCAGTTACAAGAGCTCCTACAATGAGCAGTTCTTC
TRBJ2-3 | TRBD2 | few | TRBV7-2 | CASSLTSIGTDTQYF | TGTGCCAGCAGCCTGACTAGCATAGGGACAGATACGCAGTATTTT
TRBJ2-6 | NA | few | TRBV6-1 | CASSEALQVSGANVLTF | TGTGCCAGCAGTGAAGCGCTTCAGGTCTCTGGGGCCAACGTCCTGACTTTC
TRBJ2-5 | TRBD2 | once | TRBV7-3 | CASSLTSGGRGRGETQYF | TGTGCCAGCAGCTTAACGTCCGGGGGGAGGGGCCGGGGAGAGACCCAGTACTTC
TRBJ2-1 | NA | once | TRBV2 | CASSSGNHGYNEQFF | TGTGCCAGCAGCTCAGGAAACCATGGGTACAATGAGCAGTTCTTC
TRBJ2-1 | NA | NA | TRBV7-9 | CASSLRGPLGGYNEQFF | TGTGCCAGCAGCCTCCGCGGGCCCCTCGGAGGATACAATGAGCAGTTCTTC
TRBJ2-3 | TRBD1 | few | TRBV29-1 | CSVRRSGGLTDTQYF | TGCAGCGTCAGGCGGTCAGGGGGTCTCACAGATACGCAGTATTTT
TRBJ2-3 | NA | few | TRBV7-2 | CASSLVGLARDTQYF | TGTGCCAGCAGCTTAGTCGGGTTAGCGCGAGATACGCAGTATTTT
TRBJ2-7 | NA | few | TRBV5-1 | CASISFIGGAGGYEQYF | TGCGCCAGCATAAGTTTTATCGGGGGCGCCGGTGGGTACGAGCAGTACTTC
TRBJ2-3 | NA | NA | TRBV6-1 | CATRLGVRRAADTQYF | TGTGCCACCCGGCTCGGAGTGCGTCGAGCGGCAGATACGCAGTATTTT
TRBJ2-7 | NA | few | TRBV15 | CATSREKAVGLSSYEQYF | TGTGCCACCAGCAGAGAAAAGGCTGTGGGACTCAGCTCCTACGAGCAGTACTTC
TRBJ1-2 | NA | NA | TRBV15 | CATSREEGDGYTF | TGTGCCACCAGCAGAGAGGAGGGAGATGGCTACACCTTC
TRBJ2-7 | TRBD1 | NA | TRBV20-1 | CSAPGQLREAQYF | TGCAGTGCTCCGGGACAGCTACGAGAGGCCCAGTACTTC
TRBJ2-3 | TRBD1 | NA | TRBV30 | CAWSVPGQGGRDTQYF | TGTGCCTGGAGTGTACCGGGACAGGGTGGACGGGATACGCAGTATTTT
TRBJ2-7 | NA | NA | TRBV12-5 | CASGTADYEQYF | TGTGCTAGTGGGACAGCCGACTACGAGCAGTACTTC
TRBJ2-3 | NA | NA | TRBV12-3/TRBV12-4 | CASSYETGTPNADTQYF | TGTGCCAGCAGTTACGAGACCGGGACACCCAACGCAGATACGCAGTATTTT
TRBJ2-7 | NA | many | TRBV2 | CASSEGGYEQYF | TGTGCCAGCAGTGAAGGGGGGTACGAGCAGTACTTC
TRBJ1-5 | NA | few | TRBV3-1 | CASSELAGNQPQHF | TGTGCCAGCAGCGAACTGGCCGGCAATCAGCCCCAGCATTTT
TRBJ2-6 | NA | few | TRBV15 | CATNPGGSGANVLTF | TGTGCCACCAATCCGGGCGGCTCTGGGGCCAACGTCCTGACTTTC
TRBJ1-2 | NA | NA | TRBV10-3 | CAIGDWGYTF | TGTGCCATCGGGGATTGGGGCTACACCTTC
TRBJ2-1 | TRBD1 | NA | TRBV14 | CASSQDRQGLYNEQFF | TGTGCCAGCAGCCAAGATCGACAGGGCCTCTACAATGAGCAGTTCTTC
TRBJ2-4 | TRBD2 | NA | TRBV7-2 | CASSPSTSGVAKNIQYF | TGTGCCAGCAGCCCATCGACTAGCGGGGTAGCCAAAAACATTCAGTACTTC
TRBJ1-5 | NA | NA | TRBV6-2/TRBV6-3 | CASIKAGVSGEPQHF | TGTGCCAGCATCAAAGCGGGGGTCTCCGGCGAGCCCCAGCATTTT
TRBJ2-3 | NA | NA | TRBV10-2 | CASSSEGSPTDTQYF | TGCGCCAGCAGTTCGGAGGGCTCGCCCACAGATACGCAGTATTTT
TRBJ1-4 | NA | NA | TRBV20-1 | CSARDSATTNEKLFF | TGCAGTGCTAGAGATTCGGCGACAACTAATGAAAAACTGTTTTTT
TRBJ1-1 | NA | few | TRBV6-7 | CASSYSRLEAFF | TGTGCCAGCAGTTACTCGAGACTTGAAGCTTTCTTT
TRBJ2-4 | NA | NA | TRBV7-9 | CASSSETGDKNIQYF | TGTGCCAGCAGCAGCGAGACAGGAGACAAAAACATTCAGTACTTC
TRBJ2-3 | NA | many | TRBV6-5 | CASSYPGGLETDTQYF | TGTGCCAGCAGTTACCCCGGGGGCTTAGAGACAGATACGCAGTATTTT
TRBJ2-1 | NA | few | TRBV20-1 | CSAIVGANEQFF | TGCAGTGCTATAGTAGGTGCAAATGAGCAGTTCTTC
TRBJ2-7 | TRBD2 | medium-sized | TRBV28 | CASRKTSGTNYEQYF | TGTGCCAGCAGGAAGACTAGCGGGACTAACTACGAGCAGTACTTC
TRBJ2-3 | NA | NA | TRBV20-1 | CSARDEGGRGHTDTQYF | TGCAGTGCTAGAGATGAGGGAGGGCGGGGGCACACAGATACGCAGTATTTT
TRBJ1-5 | TRBD1 | NA | TRBV20-1 | CSARTGGIYSNQPQHF | TGCAGTGCGCGGACAGGGGGTATCTATAGCAATCAGCCCCAGCATTTT
TRBJ2-4 | NA | many | TRBV7-2 | CASSLVGGINIQYF | TGTGCCAGCAGCTTAGTTGGAGGAATAAACATTCAGTACTTC
TRBJ2-7 | NA | few | TRBV7-2 | CASSLGAGAGENEQYF | TGTGCCAGCAGCTTAGGGGCGGGCGCGGGCGAGAACGAGCAGTACTTC
TRBJ2-2 | TRBD1 | NA | TRBV11-3 | CASSSTGRGRTGELFF | TGTGCCAGCAGCTCGACCGGCAGGGGGCGGACCGGGGAGCTGTTTTTT
TRBJ2-1 | TRBD2 | NA | TRBV29-1 | CSVDTSGRDNGQFF | TGCAGCGTCGATACTAGCGGGAGGGACAATGGGCAGTTCTTC
TRBJ2-7 | NA | NA | TRBV20-1 | CSARDRGRGGYEQYF | TGCAGTGCTAGAGATCGGGGCAGGGGAGGCTACGAGCAGTACTTC
TRBJ1-2 | NA | NA | TRBV2 | CASSGRATNYGYTF | TGTGCCAGCAGTGGGAGGGCAACTAACTATGGCTACACCTTC
TRBJ2-3 | NA | few | TRBV20-1 | CSARAYSDTQYF | TGCAGTGCTAGGGCGTATTCAGATACGCAGTATTTT
TRBJ2-7 | TRBD1 | NA | TRBV3-1 | CASSQPPVTADRATTYEQYF | TGTGCCAGCAGCCAACCCCCCGTGACAGCAGACAGGGCAACCACATACGAGCAGTACTTC
TRBJ2-5 | NA | NA | TRBV2 | CASSETGPQETQYF | TGTGCCAGCAGTGAAACGGGTCCCCAAGAGACCCAGTACTTC
TRBJ2-3 | TRBD2 | few | TRBV4-2 | CASSQDGRGTTDTQYF | TGTGCCAGCAGCCAAGATGGGCGGGGGACCACAGATACGCAGTATTTT
TRBJ1-1 | TRBD1 | few | TRBV5-1 | CASSQGTVNTEAFF | TGCGCCAGCAGCCAAGGGACAGTGAACACTGAAGCTTTCTTT
TRBJ2-7 | TRBD1 | few | TRBV7-2 | CASSLGTGVPYEQYF | TGTGCCAGCAGCTTGGGGACAGGGGTCCCCTACGAGCAGTACTTC
TRBJ1-6 | TRBD1 | NA | TRBV20-1 | CSARDILQGVDSPLHF | TGCAGTGCTAGAGATATTCTCCAGGGGGTTGATTCACCCCTCCACTTT
TRBJ2-7 | TRBD1 | NA | TRBV7-2 | CASSSGQGTSYEQYF | TGTGCCAGCAGCTCAGGACAGGGGACTTCCTACGAGCAGTACTTC
TRBJ1-1 | NA | NA | TRBV12-3/TRBV12-4 | CVSSLSGRWDTEAFF | TGTGTCAGCAGTCTTAGTGGACGGTGGGACACTGAAGCTTTCTTT
TRBJ1-2 | NA | NA | TRBV3-1 | CASRRSAGRDGYTF | TGTGCCAGCAGGCGAAGCGCGGGGCGAGATGGCTACACCTTC